The rows below give T cell receptor beta chains drawn from one sample of a study of shared clonotypes between healthy human individuals. Clones were sequenced by immunoSEQ multiplex PCR, and TCRdb holds only the in-frame ones, with some missing. The data contain approximately 2.1 million clones, 93% of them singletons. Source material: naive CD4+ T cells from PBMCs. These receptor sequences come from a man between 18 and 29 years old in good health. Some clones in this sample may be carry-over from other donors' samples. Both conserved end residues are part of each CDR3. Each record gives: D gene, clone size, V gene, J gene, CDR3 DNA, CDR3 protein. The D gene is left open where the match is weak. Some rows have no size entry. The others give once, few or many, or a class for an expanded clone.

TRBD1,.,TRBV28,TRBJ1-2,TGTGCCAGCAGTTTGGGGGACAGGGGGCCTGGCTACACCTTC,CASSLGDRGPGYTF
TRBD1,.,TRBV5-1,TRBJ1-4,TGCGCCAGCAGCGAACTCCCGGGACAGGGTAATGAAAAACTGTTTTTT,CASSELPGQGNEKLFF
TRBD2,.,TRBV19,TRBJ2-7,TGTGCCAGTAGTATAAGGACTAGCGGGTACGAGCAGTACTTC,CASSIRTSGYEQYF
.,.,TRBV10-3,TRBJ2-3,TGTGCCATCCGCCCGATTGGGTTTAACACAGATACGCAGTATTTT,CAIRPIGFNTDTQYF
.,.,TRBV7-9,TRBJ1-1,TGTGCCAGCAGCTTAGCCGGCGGGGTAGGGGCTGAAGCTTTCTTT,CASSLAGGVGAEAFF
TRBD2,.,TRBV5-1,TRBJ2-1,TGCGCCAGCAGCTTGACAACTAGCGCTTACAATGAGCAGTTCTTC,CASSLTTSAYNEQFF
.,.,TRBV6-6,TRBJ2-1,TGTGCCAGCACCCACGGGGTGGAGCAGTTCTTC,CASTHGVEQFF
.,.,TRBV13,TRBJ2-7,TGTGCCAGCAGCTTACGAGGTCTCATCTCCTACGAGCAGTACTTC,CASSLRGLISYEQYF
TRBD2,.,TRBV5-5,TRBJ2-7,TGTGCCAGCAGCTTGGTGGTAGCGGGAGGGCGGCAGCAGTACTTC,CASSLVVAGGRQQYF
.,few,TRBV19,TRBJ1-2,TGTGCCAGTAGGGATCAGGGCTACTATGGCTACACCTTC,CASRDQGYYGYTF
.,.,TRBV5-4,TRBJ1-1,TGTGCCAGCAGCTCGCCCGGGGGCGGTGAAGCTTTCTTT,CASSSPGGGEAFF
.,.,TRBV5-4,TRBJ1-1,TGTGCCAGCACCGTCGCGAGGGGGGCTGGGAACACTGAAGCTTTCTTT,CASTVARGAGNTEAFF
.,.,TRBV6-1,TRBJ2-7,TGTGCCAGCAGTTGGGGGACGTCGGCCTACGAGCAGTACTTC,CASSWGTSAYEQYF
TRBD1,once,TRBV6-5,TRBJ2-2,TGTGCCAGCAGTTACTACCAGGGGGACACCGGGGAGCTGTTTTTT,CASSYYQGDTGELFF
.,.,TRBV7-2,TRBJ2-2,TGTGCCAGCAGCTTCAAGGACACCGGGGAGCTGTTTTTT,CASSFKDTGELFF
.,.,TRBV7-8,TRBJ1-2,TGTGCCAGCAGCTTACGGGGGTTCAAGACGTGGGATGGCTACACCTTC,CASSLRGFKTWDGYTF
TRBD1,.,TRBV5-1,TRBJ2-7,TGCGCCAGCCGGACAGGGTACGAGCAGTACTTC,CASRTGYEQYF
TRBD1,.,TRBV18,TRBJ1-1,TGTGCCAGCTCACAGGGACAGGGAGTGACTGAAGCTTTCTTT,CASSQGQGVTEAFF
.,once,TRBV30,TRBJ2-3,TGTGCCTGGGGACGTCATACGCAGTATTTT,CAWGRHTQYF
TRBD1,.,TRBV15,TRBJ1-2,TGTGCCACCAGCAGAGCCCGAGACAGGGCCCCCTATGGCTACACCTTC,CATSRARDRAPYGYTF
TRBD2,.,TRBV5-6,TRBJ2-5,TGTGCCAGCAGCTTCAGACTAGCGGGACAAGAGACCCAGTACTTC,CASSFRLAGQETQYF
.,.,TRBV18,TRBJ1-2,TGTGCCAGCTCACCATCGCCTCCTGGAACTGGTGATGGCTACACCTTC,CASSPSPPGTGDGYTF
.,.,TRBV25-1,TRBJ2-5,TGTGCCAGCAGTGAACTTGGGGCGAAGACCCAGTACTTC,CASSELGAKTQYF